This T cell receptor beta chain was sequenced in a study of cytomegalovirus exposure and HLA in healthy donors. Study-wide findings and caveats: Cytomegalovirus status, reportedly, was diagnosed with high specificity and sensitivity by the classifier.

This PCR relied on a set of 60 Vbeta primers and 13 Jbeta primers. Some clones are missing from TCRdb's copy, which holds only in-frame ones; the method was immunoSEQ multiplex PCR. Found here are under 200,000 clones, about 80% of them singletons; the top ten hold 3.7%. Comment on this clone: Its antigen is currently unknown.

Per germline, CDR1 SQVTM and CDR2 ANQGSEA. Deletions cut 2 bases from V and 9 bases from J, with 23 bases between. The CDR3 contains 16 residues. Source material: PBMCs. The V call is TRBV29-1, the J call TRBJ2-1; D perhaps matches TRBD2 (5 bases). The sequence was obtained from a man aged 25-40 years in good health and CMV-seropositive. CDR3 sequence reads: CSVELRVLAAAREQFF. In DNA form, the CDR3 reads TGCAGCGTTGAATTGAGGGTATTGGCGGCCGCGCGTGAGCAGTTCTTC.